The present entry profiles one TCR beta chain with its context. CDR3 size: 16 residues. The V and J ends lost 5 bases and 0 bases respectively, with 15 bases between them. The germline V gene has CDR1 SGHVS and CDR2 FQNEAQ. The sample belongs to a study of patients and donors after allogeneic stem cell transplantation. MiXCR was run by TCRdb on the RT-PCR reads, yielding one entry per CDR3 protein. The sample contains approximately 410,000 distinct CDR3 sequences, 16% of which appear only once. This receptor was taken from a human donor who was either an allogeneic HSCT recipient or a stem cell or donor lymphocyte infusion donor (not recorded which). It is not recorded whose cells these are; they may come from a transplant donor. Sequencing used blood, either unsorted or a sorted T cell fraction (not recorded which). The chain employs TRBV7-8 and TRBJ2-3, with a weak D call TRBD1 (6 bases). The CDR3, as DNA: TGTGCCAGCAGCGAACGGACAGTAGCTAGCACAGATACGCAGTATTTT. Its protein is CASSERTVASTDTQYF.